This entry features one T cell receptor beta chain sequence. What it binds is not known. CDR1 is MNHEY and CDR2 is SVGAGI in the germline V gene. The CDR3 loop spans 15 amino acids. J gave up 3 bases and V 4 bases, and 7 bases lay outside the gene matches. The sample originates from a study of cytomegalovirus exposure and HLA in healthy donors. Study results and limitations: Most subjects' HLA-A and HLA-B alleles were reportedly predicted from TCR beta sequences.

The PCR contained 60 Vbeta and 13 Jbeta primers. TCRdb keeps only in-frame clones here, not all; method: immunoSEQ multiplex PCR. The sample lists approximately 73,000 clones, 63% seen once, with approximately 5.8% in the top ten. The source is a man younger than 45 in good health and CMV-seropositive. The chain employs TRBV6-5 and TRBJ2-3; 7 positions match TRBD2. Source material: PBMCs. The CDR3 bases are TGTGCCAGCAGTTTACAGCGGGGCTGGACAGATACGCAGTATTTT. The encoded protein is CASSLQRGWTDTQYF.